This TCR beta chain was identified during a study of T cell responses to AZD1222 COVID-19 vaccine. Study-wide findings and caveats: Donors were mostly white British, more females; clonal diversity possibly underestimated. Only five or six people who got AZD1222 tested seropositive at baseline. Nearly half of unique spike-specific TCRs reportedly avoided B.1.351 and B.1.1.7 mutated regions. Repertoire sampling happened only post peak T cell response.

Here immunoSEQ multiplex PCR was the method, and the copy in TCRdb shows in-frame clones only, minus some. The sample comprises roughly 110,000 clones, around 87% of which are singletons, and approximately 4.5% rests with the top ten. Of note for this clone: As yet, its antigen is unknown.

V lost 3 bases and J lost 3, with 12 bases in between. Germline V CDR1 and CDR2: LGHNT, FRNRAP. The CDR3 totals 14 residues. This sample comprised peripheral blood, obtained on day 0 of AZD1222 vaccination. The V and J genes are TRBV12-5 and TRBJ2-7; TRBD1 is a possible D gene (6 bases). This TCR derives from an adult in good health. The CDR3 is CASGFFSQGYEQYF. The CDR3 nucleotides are TGTGCTAGTGGTTTCTTCTCACAGGGCTACGAGCAGTACTTC.